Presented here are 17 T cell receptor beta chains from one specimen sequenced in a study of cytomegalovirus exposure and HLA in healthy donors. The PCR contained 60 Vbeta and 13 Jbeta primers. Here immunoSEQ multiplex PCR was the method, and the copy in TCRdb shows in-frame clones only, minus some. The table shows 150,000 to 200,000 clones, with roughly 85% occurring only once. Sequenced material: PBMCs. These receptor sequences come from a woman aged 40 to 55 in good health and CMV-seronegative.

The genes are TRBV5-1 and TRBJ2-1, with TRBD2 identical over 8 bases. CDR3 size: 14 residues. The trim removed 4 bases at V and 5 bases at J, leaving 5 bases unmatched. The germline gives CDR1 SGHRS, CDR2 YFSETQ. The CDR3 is CASSGGREDNEQFF. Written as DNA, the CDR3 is TGCGCCAGCAGCGGGGGGCGGGAGGACAATGAGCAGTTCTTC.

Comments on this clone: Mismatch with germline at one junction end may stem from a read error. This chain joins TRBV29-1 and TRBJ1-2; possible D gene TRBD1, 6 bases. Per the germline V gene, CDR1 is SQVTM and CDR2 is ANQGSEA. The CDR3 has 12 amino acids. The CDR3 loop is CSAEQGDYGYTF. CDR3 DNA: TGCAGCGCTGAACAGGGCGACTATGGCTACACCTTC.

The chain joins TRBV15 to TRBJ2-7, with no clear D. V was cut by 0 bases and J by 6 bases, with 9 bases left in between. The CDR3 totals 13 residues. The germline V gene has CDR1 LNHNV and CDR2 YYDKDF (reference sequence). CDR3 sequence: CATSRDPPGEQYF. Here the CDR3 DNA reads TGTGCCACCAGCAGAGATCCCCCAGGCGAGCAGTACTTC.

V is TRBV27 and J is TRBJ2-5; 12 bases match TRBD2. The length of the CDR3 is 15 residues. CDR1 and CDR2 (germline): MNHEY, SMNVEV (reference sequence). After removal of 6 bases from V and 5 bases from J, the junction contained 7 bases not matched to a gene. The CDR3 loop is CASSRLAGEGETQYF. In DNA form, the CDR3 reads TGTGCCAGCAGCCGACTAGCGGGGGAGGGGGAGACCCAGTACTTC.

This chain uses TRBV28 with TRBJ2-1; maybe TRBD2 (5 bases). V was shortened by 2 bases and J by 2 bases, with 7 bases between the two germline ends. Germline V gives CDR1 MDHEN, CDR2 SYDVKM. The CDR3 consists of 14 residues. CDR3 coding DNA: TGTGCCAGCAGTTTAGTCGGGACCTACAATGAGCAGTTCTTC. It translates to CASSLVGTYNEQFF.

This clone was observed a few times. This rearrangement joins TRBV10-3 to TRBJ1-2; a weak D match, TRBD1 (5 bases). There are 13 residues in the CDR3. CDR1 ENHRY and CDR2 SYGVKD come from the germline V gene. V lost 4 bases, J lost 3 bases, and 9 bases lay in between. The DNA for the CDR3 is TGTGCCATCAGTGTCGGGGGGGACTATGGCTACACCTTC. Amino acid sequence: CAISVGGDYGYTF.

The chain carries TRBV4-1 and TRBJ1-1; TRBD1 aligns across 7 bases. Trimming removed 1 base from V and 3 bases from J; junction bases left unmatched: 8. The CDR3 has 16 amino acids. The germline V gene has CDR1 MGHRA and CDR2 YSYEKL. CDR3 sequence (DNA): TGCGCCAGCAGCCAAGTCCCGACAGGGAAGGACACTGAAGCTTTCTTT. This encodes CASSQVPTGKDTEAFF.

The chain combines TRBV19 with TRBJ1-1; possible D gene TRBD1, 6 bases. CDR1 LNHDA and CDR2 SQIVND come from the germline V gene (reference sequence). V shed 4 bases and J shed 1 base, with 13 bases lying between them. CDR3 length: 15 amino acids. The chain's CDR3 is CASSNIGRGNTEAFF. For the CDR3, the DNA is TGTGCCAGTAGTAACATCGGCAGGGGGAACACTGAAGCTTTCTTT.

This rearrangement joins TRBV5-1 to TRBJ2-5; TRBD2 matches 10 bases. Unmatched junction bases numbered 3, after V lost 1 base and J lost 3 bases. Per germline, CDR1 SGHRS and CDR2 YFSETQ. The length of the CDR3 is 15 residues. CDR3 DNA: TGCGCCAGCAGCTTGAAAACTAGCGGGGAAGAGACCCAGTACTTC. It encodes CASSLKTSGEETQYF.

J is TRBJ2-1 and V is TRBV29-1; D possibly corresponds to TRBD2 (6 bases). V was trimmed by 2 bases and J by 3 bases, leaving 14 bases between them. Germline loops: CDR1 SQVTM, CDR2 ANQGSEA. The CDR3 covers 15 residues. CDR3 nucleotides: TGCAGCGTTGAACGGGGGACCCTCTTCTACAATGAGCAGTTCTTC. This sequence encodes CSVERGTLFYNEQFF.

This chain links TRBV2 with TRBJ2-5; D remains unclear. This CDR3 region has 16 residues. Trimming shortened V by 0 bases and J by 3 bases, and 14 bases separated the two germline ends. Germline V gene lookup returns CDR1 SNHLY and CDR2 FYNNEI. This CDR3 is CASSEALQAVEETQYF. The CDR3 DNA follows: TGTGCCAGCAGTGAAGCGCTTCAGGCAGTAGAAGAGACCCAGTACTTC.

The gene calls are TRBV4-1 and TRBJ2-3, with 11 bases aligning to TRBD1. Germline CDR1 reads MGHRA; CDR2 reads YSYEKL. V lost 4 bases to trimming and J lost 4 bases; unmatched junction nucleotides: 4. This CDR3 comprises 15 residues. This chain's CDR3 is CASSLADRGPDTQYF. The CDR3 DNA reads TGCGCCAGCAGCCTGGCGGACAGGGGGCCAGATACGCAGTATTTT.

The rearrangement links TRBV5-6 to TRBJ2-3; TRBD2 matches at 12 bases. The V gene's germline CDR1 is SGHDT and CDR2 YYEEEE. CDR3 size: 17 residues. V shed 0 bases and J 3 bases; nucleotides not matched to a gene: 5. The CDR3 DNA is TGTGCCAGCAGCTTGGGGCGACTAGCGGGAGAAACAGATACGCAGTATTTT. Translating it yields CASSLGRLAGETDTQYF.

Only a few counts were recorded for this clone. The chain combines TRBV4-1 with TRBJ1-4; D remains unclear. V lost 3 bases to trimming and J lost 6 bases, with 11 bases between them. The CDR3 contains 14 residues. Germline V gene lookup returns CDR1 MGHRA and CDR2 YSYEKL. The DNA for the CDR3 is TGCGCCAGCAGCCATGTAACGGGAGATGAAAAACTGTTTTTT. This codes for CASSHVTGDEKLFF.

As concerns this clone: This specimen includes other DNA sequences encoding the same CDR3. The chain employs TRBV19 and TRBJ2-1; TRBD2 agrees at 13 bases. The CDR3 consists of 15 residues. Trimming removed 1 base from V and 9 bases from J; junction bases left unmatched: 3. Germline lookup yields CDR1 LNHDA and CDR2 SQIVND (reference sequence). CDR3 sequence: CASSIGLAGGSEQFF. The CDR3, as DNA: TGTGCCAGTAGTATAGGACTAGCGGGAGGCAGTGAGCAGTTCTTC.

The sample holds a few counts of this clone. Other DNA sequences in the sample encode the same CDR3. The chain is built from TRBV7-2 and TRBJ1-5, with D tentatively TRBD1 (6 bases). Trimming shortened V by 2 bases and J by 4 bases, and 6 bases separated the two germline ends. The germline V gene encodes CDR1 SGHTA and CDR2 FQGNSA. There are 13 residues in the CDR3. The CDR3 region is CASSLRGNQPQHF. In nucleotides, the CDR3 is TGTGCCAGCAGCTTAAGGGGGAATCAGCCCCAGCATTTT.

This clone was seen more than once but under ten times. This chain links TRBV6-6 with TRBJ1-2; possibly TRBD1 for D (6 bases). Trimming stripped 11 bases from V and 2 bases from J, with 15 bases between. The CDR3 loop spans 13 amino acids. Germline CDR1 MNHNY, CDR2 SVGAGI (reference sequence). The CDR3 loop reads CACAGAGNYGYTF. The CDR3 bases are TGTGCCTGCGCGGGGGCGGGAAACTATGGCTACACCTTC.